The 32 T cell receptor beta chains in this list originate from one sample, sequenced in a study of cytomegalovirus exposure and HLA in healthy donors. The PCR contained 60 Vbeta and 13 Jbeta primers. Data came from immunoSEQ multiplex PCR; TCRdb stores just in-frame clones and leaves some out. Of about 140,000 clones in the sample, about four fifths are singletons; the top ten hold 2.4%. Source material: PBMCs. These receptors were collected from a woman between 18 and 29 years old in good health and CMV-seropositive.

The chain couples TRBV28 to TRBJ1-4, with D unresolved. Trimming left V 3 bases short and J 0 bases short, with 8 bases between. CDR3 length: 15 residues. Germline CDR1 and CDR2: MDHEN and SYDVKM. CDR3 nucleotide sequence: TGTGCCAGCAGTTTGAGGGTCCCAACTAATGAAAAACTGTTTTTT. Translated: CASSLRVPTNEKLFF. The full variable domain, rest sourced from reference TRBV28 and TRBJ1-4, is DVKVTQSSRYLVKRTGEKVFLECVQDMDHENMFWYRQDPGLGLRLIYFSYDVKMKEKGDIPEGYSVSREKKERFSLILESASTNQTSMYLCASSLRVPTNEKLFFGSGTQLSVL.

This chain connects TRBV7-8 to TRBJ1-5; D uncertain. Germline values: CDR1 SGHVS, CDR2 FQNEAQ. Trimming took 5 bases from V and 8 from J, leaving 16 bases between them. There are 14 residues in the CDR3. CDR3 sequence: CASSLRVGGEPQHF. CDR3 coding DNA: TGTGCCAGCAGCCTGAGGGTTGGCGGGGAGCCCCAGCATTTT.

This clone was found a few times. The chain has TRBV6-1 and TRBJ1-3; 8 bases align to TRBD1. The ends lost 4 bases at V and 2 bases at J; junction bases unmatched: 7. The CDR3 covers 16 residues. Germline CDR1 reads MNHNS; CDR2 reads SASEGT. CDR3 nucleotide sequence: TGTGCCAGCAGTGGGGTGACAGGGGATCCTGGAAACACCATATATTTT. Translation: CASSGVTGDPGNTIYF.

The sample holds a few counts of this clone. CDR3 in DNA: TGTGCCAGCAGCGTACCAGGGACAGGGGGAGAGACCCAGTACTTC. This gives the protein CASSVPGTGGETQYF. The V call is TRBV5-4, the J call TRBJ2-5; 11 nucleotides agree with TRBD1. From germline, CDR1 is SGHNT and CDR2 YYREEE (reference sequence). The V and J ends lost 4 bases and 4 bases, in that order; junction bases with no gene match: 6. The CDR3 consists of 15 residues.

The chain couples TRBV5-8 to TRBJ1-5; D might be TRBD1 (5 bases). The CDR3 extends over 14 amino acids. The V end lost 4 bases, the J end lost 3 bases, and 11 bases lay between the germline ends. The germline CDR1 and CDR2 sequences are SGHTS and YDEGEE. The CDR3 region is CASSPRQFNQPQHF. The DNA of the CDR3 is TGTGCCAGCAGCCCTAGACAGTTCAATCAGCCCCAGCATTTT.

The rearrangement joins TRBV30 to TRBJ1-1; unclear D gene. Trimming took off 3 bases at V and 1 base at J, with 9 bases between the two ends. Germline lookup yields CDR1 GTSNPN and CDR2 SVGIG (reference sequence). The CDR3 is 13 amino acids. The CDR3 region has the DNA TGTGCCTGGAGAAAACAGTCGAACACTGAAGCTTTCTTT. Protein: CAWRKQSNTEAFF.

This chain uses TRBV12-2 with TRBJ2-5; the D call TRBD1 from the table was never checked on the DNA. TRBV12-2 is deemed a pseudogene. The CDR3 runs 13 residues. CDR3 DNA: TGTGCAAGTGTACAGGGACGAGGGGAGACCCAGTACTTC. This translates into CASVQGRGETQYF.

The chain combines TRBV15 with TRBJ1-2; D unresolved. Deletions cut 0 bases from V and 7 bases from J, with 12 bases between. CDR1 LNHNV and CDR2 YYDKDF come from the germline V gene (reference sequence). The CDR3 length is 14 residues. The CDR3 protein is CATSRDRGLGGYTF. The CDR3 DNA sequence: TGTGCCACCAGCAGAGATCGAGGGCTTGGTGGCTACACCTTC.

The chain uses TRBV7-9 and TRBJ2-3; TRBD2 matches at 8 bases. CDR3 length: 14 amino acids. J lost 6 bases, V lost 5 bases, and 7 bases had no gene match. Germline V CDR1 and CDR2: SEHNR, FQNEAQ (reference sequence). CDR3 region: CASSPGGQVDTQYF. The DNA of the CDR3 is TGTGCCAGCAGCCCGGGAGGGCAGGTGGATACGCAGTATTTT.

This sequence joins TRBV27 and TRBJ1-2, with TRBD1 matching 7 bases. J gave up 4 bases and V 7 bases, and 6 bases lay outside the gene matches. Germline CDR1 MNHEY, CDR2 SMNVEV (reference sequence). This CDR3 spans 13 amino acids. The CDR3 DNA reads TGTGCCAGCACCCTACGACAGGGCTATGGCTACACCTTC. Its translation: CASTLRQGYGYTF.

CDR3 nucleotides: TGTGCCAGCAGTCCCTCATTCGAGAACGAGCAGTACTTC. The encoded protein is CASSPSFENEQYF. The V call is TRBV28, the J call TRBJ2-7; no clear D. CDR1 MDHEN and CDR2 SYDVKM come from the germline V gene. This CDR3 is built from 13 residues. V was cut by 5 bases and J by 5 bases, with 13 bases left in between.

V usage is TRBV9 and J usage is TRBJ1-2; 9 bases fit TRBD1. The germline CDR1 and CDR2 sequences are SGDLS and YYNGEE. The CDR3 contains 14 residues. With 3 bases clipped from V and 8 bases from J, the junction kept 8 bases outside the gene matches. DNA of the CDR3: TGTGCCAGCAGCGCCGAGGGACAGGGAAGGGGCTACACCTTC. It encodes CASSAEGQGRGYTF.

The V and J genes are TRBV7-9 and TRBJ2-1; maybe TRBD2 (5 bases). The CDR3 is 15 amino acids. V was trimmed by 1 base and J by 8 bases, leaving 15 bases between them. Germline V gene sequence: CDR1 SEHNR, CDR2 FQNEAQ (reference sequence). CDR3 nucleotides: TGTGCCAGCAGCTTAGGATCGGGAATGGGTGATGAGCAGTTCTTC. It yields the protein CASSLGSGMGDEQFF.

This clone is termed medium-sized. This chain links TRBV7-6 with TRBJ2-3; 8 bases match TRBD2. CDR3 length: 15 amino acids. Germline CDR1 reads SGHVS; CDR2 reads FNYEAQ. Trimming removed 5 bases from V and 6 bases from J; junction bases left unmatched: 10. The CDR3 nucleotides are TGTGCCAGCAGCACCCCGGGGGGGGAGAGGGATACGCAGTATTTT. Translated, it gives CASSTPGGERDTQYF.

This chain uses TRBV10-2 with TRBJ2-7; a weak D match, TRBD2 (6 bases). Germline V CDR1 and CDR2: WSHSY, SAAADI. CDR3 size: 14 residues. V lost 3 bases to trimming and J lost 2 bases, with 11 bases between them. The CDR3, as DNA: TGCGCCAGCAGTGATGGACTAACCACCTACGAGCAGTACTTC. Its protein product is CASSDGLTTYEQYF.

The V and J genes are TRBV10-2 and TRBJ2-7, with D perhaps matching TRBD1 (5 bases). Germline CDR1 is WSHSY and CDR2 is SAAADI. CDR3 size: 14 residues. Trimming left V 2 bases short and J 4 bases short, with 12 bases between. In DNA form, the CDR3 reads TGCGCCAGCAGTGAGCGGGCAGGGTCATACGAGCAGTACTTC. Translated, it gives CASSERAGSYEQYF.

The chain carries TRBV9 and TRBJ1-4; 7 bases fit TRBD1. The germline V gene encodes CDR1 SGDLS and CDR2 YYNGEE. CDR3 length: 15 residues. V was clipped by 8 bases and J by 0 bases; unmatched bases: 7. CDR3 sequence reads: CASGTDFATNEKLFF. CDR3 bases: TGTGCCAGTGGGACAGATTTTGCAACTAATGAAAAACTGTTTTTT.

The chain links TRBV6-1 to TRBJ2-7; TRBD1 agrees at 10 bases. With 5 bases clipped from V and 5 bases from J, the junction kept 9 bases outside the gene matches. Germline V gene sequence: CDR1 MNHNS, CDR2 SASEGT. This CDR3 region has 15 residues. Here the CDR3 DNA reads TGTGCCAGCAGTTTAGCAAGGACAGGGGGGAACGAGCAGTACTTC. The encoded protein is CASSLARTGGNEQYF.

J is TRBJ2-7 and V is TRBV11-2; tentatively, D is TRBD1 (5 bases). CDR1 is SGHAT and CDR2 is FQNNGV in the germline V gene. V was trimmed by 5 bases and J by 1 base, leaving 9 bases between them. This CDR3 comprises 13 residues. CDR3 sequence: CASSPRQSYEQYF. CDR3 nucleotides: TGTGCCAGCAGCCCGAGACAGTCCTACGAGCAGTACTTC. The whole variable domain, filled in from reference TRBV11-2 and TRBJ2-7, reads EAGVAQSPRYKIIEKRQSVAFWCNPISGHATLYWYQQILGQGPKLLIQFQNNGVVDDSQLPKDRFSAERLKGVDSTLKIQPAKLEDSAVYLCASSPRQSYEQYFGPGTRLTVT.

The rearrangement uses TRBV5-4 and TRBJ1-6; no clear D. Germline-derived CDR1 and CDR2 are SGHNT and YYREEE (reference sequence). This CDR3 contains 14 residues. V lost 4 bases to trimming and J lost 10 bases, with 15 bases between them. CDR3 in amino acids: CASSRLGFESPLHF. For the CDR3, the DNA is TGTGCCAGCAGCCGCCTCGGGTTCGAATCACCCCTCCACTTT.

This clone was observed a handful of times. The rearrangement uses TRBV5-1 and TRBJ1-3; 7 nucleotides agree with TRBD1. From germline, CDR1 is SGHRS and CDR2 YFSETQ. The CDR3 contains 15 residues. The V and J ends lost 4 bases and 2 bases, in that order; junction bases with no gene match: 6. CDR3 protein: CASSRQGDPGNTIYF. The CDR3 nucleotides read TGCGCCAGCAGCCGGCAGGGGGACCCTGGAAACACCATATATTTT.

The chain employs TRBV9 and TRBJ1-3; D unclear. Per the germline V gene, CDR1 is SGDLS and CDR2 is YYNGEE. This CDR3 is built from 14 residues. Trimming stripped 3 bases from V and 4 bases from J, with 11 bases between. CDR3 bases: TGTGCCAGCAGCGCCCAAATGAGCGGAAACACCATATATTTT. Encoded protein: CASSAQMSGNTIYF.

CDR3 in DNA: TGTGCCATCAGCTTTACTAGTGGAGAGACCCAGTACTTC. Its translation: CAISFTSGETQYF. V gene TRBV10-3 combines with J gene TRBJ2-5; TRBD2 is a possible D gene (5 bases). The CDR3 extends over 13 amino acids. The germline gives CDR1 ENHRY, CDR2 SYGVKD. V lost 6 bases to trimming and J lost 4 bases, with 12 bases between them.

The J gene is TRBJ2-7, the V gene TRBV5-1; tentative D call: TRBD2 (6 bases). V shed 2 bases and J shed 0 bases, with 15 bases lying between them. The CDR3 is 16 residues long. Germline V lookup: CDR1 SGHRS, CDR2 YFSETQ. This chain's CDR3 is CASSFRVGGTSYEQYF. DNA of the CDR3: TGCGCCAGCAGCTTTAGGGTTGGAGGGACCTCCTACGAGCAGTACTTC. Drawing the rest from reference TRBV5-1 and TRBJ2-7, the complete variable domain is KAGVTQTPRYLIKTRGQQVTLSCSPISGHRSVSWYQQTPGQGLQFLFEYFSETQRNKGNFPGRFSGRQFSNSRSEMNVSTLELGDSALYLCASSFRVGGTSYEQYFGPGTRLTVT.

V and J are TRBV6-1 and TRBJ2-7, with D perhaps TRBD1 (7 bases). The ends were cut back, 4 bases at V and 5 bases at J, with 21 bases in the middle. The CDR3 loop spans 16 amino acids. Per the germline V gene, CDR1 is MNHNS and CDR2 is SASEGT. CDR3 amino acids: CASSARTGRERNEQYF. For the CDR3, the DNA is TGTGCCAGCAGTGCCCGGACAGGACGGGAGAGGAACGAGCAGTACTTC.

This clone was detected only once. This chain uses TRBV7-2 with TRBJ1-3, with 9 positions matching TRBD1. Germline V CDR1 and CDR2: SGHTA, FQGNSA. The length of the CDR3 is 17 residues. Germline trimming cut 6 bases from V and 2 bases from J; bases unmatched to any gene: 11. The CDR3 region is CASSLGVDRGPGNTIYF. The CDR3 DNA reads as TGTGCCAGCAGTCTAGGGGTGGACAGGGGTCCTGGAAACACCATATATTTT.

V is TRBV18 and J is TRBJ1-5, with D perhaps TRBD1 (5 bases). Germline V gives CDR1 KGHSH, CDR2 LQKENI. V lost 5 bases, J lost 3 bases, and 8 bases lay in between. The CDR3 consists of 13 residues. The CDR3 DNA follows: TGTGCCAGCTCAGGAGGGGACAATCAGCCCCAGCATTTT. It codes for CASSGGDNQPQHF.

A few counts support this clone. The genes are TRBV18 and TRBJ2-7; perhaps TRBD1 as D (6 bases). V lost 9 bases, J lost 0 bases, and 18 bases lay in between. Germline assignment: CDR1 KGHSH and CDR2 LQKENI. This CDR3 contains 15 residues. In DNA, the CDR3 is TGTGCCAGTTCCCGGACAGTTCTAACCTCCTACGAGCAGTACTTC. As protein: CASSRTVLTSYEQYF.

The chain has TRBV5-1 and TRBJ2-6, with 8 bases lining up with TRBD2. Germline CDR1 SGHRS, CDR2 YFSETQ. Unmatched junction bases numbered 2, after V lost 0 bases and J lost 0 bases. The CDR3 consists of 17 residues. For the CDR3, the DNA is TGCGCCAGCAGCTTGGGGGGGACTAGCTCTGGGGCCAACGTCCTGACTTTC. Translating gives CASSLGGTSSGANVLTF.

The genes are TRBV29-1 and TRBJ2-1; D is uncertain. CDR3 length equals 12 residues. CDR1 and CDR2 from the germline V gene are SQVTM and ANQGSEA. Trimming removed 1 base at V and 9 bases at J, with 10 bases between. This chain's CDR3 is CSVEGPSGEQFF. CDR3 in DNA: TGCAGCGTTGAAGGCCCTTCGGGTGAGCAGTTCTTC.

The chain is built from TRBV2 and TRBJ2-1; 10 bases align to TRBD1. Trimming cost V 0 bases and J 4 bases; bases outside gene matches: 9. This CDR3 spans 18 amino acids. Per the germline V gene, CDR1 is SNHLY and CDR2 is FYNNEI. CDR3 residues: CASSEALLGTGDYNEQFF. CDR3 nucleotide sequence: TGTGCCAGCAGTGAAGCGCTTCTGGGGACAGGGGATTACAATGAGCAGTTCTTC.

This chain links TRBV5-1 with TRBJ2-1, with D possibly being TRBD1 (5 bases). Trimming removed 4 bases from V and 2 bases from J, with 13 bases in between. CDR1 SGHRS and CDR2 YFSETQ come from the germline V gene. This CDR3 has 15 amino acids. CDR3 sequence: CASSQGTGPYNEQFF. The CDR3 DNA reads TGCGCCAGCAGCCAGGGAACAGGCCCCTACAATGAGCAGTTCTTC.